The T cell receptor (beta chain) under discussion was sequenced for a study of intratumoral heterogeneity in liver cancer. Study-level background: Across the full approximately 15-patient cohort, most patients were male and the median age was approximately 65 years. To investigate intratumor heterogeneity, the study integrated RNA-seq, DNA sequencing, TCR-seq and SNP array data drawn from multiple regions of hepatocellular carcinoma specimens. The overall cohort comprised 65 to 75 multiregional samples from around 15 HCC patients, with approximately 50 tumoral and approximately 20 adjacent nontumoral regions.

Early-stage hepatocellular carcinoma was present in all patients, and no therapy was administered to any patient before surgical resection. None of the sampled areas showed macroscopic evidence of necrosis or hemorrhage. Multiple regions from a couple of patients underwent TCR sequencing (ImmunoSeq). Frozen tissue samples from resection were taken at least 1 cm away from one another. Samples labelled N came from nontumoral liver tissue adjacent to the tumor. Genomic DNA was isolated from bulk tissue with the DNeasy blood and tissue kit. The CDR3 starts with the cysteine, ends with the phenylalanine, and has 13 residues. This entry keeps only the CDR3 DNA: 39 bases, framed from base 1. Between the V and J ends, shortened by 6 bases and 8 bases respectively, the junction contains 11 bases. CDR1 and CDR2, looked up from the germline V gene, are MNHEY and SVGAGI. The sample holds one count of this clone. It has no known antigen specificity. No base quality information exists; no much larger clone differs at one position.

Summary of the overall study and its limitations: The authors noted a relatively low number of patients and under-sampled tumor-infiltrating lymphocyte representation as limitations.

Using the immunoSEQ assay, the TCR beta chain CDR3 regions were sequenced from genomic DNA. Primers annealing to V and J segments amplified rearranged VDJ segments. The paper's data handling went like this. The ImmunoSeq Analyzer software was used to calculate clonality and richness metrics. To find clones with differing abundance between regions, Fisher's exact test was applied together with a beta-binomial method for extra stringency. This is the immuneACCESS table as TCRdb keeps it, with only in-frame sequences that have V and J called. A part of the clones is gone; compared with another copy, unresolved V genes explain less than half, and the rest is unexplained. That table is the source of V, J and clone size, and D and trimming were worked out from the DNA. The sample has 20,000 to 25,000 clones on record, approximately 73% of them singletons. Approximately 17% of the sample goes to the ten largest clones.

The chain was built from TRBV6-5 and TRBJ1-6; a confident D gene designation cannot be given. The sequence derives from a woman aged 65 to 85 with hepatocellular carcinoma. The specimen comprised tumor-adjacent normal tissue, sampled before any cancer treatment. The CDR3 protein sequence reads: CASSLTTDSPLHF. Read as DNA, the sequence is TGTGCCAGCAGCCTAACGACGGATTCACCCCTCCACTTT.